Below are 11 T cell receptor beta chains sequenced from a single sample in a study of blood T cell repertoires in COVID-19. Data came from immunoSEQ multiplex PCR; TCRdb stores just in-frame clones and leaves some out. The sample holds roughly 250,000 clones, about nine tenths seen once. Sequencing was done on a sample of PBMCs or T cells enriched from blood (not recorded which). The receptor source for this set is a woman in her 30s with acute COVID-19.

The rearrangement uses TRBV28 and TRBJ1-5; 10 bases fit TRBD1. V dropped 5 bases and J dropped 7; count of bases not matched to a gene: 11. Germline V gives CDR1 MDHEN, CDR2 SYDVKM. The CDR3 covers 16 residues. CDR3 sequence (DNA): TGTGCCAGCAGTAATCATCAGGGACAGGGGTTCCAGCCCCAGCATTTT. Translation: CASSNHQGQGFQPQHF.

The V call is TRBV6-5, the J call TRBJ1-5; 8 bases align to TRBD1. The junction had 0 bases not matched to a gene; V was cut back by 6 bases and J by 5 bases. This CDR3 is 12 amino acids long. Germline CDR1 reads MNHEY; CDR2 reads SVGAGI. CDR3 DNA sequence: TGTGCCAGCAGACAGGGGGATCAGCCCCAGCATTTT. The encoded protein is CASRQGDQPQHF.

V gene TRBV6-5 combines with J gene TRBJ1-5, with 7 bases aligning to TRBD1. This CDR3 region has 15 residues. Germline V gives CDR1 MNHEY, CDR2 SVGAGI. After removal of 6 bases from V and 1 base from J, the junction contained 6 bases not matched to a gene. The CDR3 protein is CASRQGITSNQPQHF. The CDR3 nucleotides read TGTGCCAGCAGACAGGGGATCACGAGCAATCAGCCCCAGCATTTT.

This clone came up once. The chain carries TRBV2 and TRBJ2-7; 8 bases fit TRBD1. In germline, CDR1 is SNHLY, CDR2 FYNNEI. Germline trimming cut 3 bases from V and 2 bases from J; bases unmatched to any gene: 9. This CDR3 comprises 16 residues. The CDR3 region is CASSEGLMTGAYEQYF. The CDR3 nucleotides are TGTGCCAGCAGTGAGGGGCTGATGACAGGGGCCTACGAGCAGTACTTC.

This CDR3 is CAITPGQGNSPLHF. CDR3 nucleotide sequence: TGTGCCATCACCCCGGGACAGGGTAATTCACCCCTCCACTTT. The rearrangement links TRBV10-3 to TRBJ1-6; TRBD1 matches at 9 bases. The junction had 4 bases not matched to a gene; V was cut back by 7 bases and J by 6 bases. Germline loops: CDR1 ENHRY, CDR2 SYGVKD. The CDR3 is made up of 14 amino acids.

The gene calls are TRBV27 and TRBJ1-5; possible D gene TRBD1, 6 bases. The CDR3 has 12 amino acids. Trimming stripped 8 bases from V and 9 bases from J, with 14 bases between. The germline V gene has CDR1 MNHEY and CDR2 SMNVEV (reference sequence). CDR3 nucleotide sequence: TGTGCCAGCGGAACAGGGATACGGCCCCAGCATTTT. Its protein product is CASGTGIRPQHF.

CDR3 sequence reads: CSGNRVEGYTF. Written as DNA, the CDR3 is TGCAGTGGAAACAGGGTTGAGGGCTACACCTTC. The rearrangement joins TRBV20-1 to TRBJ1-2; tentative D call: TRBD1 (6 bases). The CDR3 covers 11 residues. Germline loops: CDR1 DFQATT, CDR2 SNEGSKA (reference sequence). V lost 7 bases and J 8 bases, leaving 14 bases between the germline ends.

The V call is TRBV18, the J call TRBJ2-3, with TRBD2 matching over 9 bases. Trimming cost V 3 bases and J 2 bases; bases outside gene matches: 9. The CDR3 runs to 17 residues. Germline lookup yields CDR1 KGHSH and CDR2 LQKENI. The CDR3 is CASSPLPGGGDTDTQYF. CDR3 nucleotide sequence: TGTGCCAGCTCACCCCTTCCCGGCGGGGGGGACACAGATACGCAGTATTTT.

The chain employs TRBV30 and TRBJ2-5; TRBD1 matches at 7 bases. The CDR3 spans 12 residues. Trimming at V came to 4 bases and at J to 3 bases, leaving 2 bases not matched to a gene. Germline V CDR1 and CDR2: GTSNPN, SVGIG (reference sequence). DNA for the CDR3: TGTGCCTGGACTCAGGGGGAAGAGACCCAGTACTTC. Protein product: CAWTQGEETQYF.

The chain carries TRBV2 and TRBJ2-1, with a tentative D call TRBD2 (6 bases). Trimming cost V 6 bases and J 9 bases, with 12 bases left between them. The CDR3 is 12 residues long. Germline loops: CDR1 SNHLY, CDR2 FYNNEI. This CDR3 reads CASSPLASEQFF. DNA of the CDR3: TGTGCCAGCAGCCCCCTAGCGAGTGAGCAGTTCTTC. Supplemented by reference TRBV2 and TRBJ2-1, the full variable domain reads EPEVTQTPSHQVTQMGQEVILRCVPISNHLYFYWYRQILGQKVEFLVSFYNNEISEKSEIFDDQFSVERPDGSNFTLKIRSTKLEDSAMYFCASSPLASEQFFGPGTRLTVL.

This clone came up once. The chain is built from TRBV19 and TRBJ1-5; D not certain. CDR3 length: 14 residues. CDR1 and CDR2 from the germline V gene are LNHDA and SQIVND (reference sequence). Between the trimmed V and J ends, which lost 2 bases and 3 bases, there was a span of 8 bases. The CDR3 DNA reads TGTGCCAGTAGTATATCCGGGAACAATCAGCCCCAGCATTTT. It specifies CASSISGNNQPQHF.